This TCR beta chain was obtained from a study of control samples from healthy donors and cancer patients (dated by TCRdb to the early 2020s). As encoded in the germline V gene, CDR1 is MNHEY while CDR2 is SVGAGI. The junction shows trimming of 0 bases on V and 8 bases on J, and the gene matches do not reach 6 bases of it. The CDR3 spans 14 residues, from the cysteine through the phenylalanine. The entry retains the CDR3 DNA only, 42 bases that are in frame from base 1. To prepare the library, the immunoSEQ multiplex PCR assay was applied. TCRdb holds this immuneACCESS table with in-frame rearrangements only. Some clones are missing; in checked studies, unresolved V genes explain under half, and the rest has no known cause. The sample records under 450,000 clones, more than 80% of which are singletons. In total, the top ten clones hold roughly 6.4% of the sample. As to this clone: Its target antigen remains unknown. The input lacks base qualities; no much larger clone sits a single base away.

The chain couples TRBV6-5 to TRBJ1-2; the central 7 bases match TRBD1. Sequences were obtained from PBMCs. The receptor comes from a man aged 40-49 years with head and neck cancer. The nucleotide sequence is given as TGTGCCAGCAGTTACTCAAGGGGGCGCGGAGGCTACACCTTC. Translated, this is CASSYSRGRGGYTF.